What follows is one T cell receptor (beta chain) and its context. What it binds is not known. The protocol was immunoSEQ multiplex PCR, while the TCRdb copy is restricted to in-frame clones and leaves out a portion. There are about 1,200 clones in the sample; over 75% occur only once, and under 4.5% lies in the top ten. Described time point: 2015-2016 season, 7 days after influenza vaccination. This sample stems from a study of follicular helper T cells after annual influenza vaccination. General study findings and limits: Plasmablast frequency change correlated with clonality change in ICOS+CD38+ cTfh. ICOS-CD38- cTfh most often held earlier Day 7 ICOS+CD38+ clones.

V lost 1 base to trimming and J lost 5 bases, with 19 bases between them. The CDR3 covers 17 residues. Germline CDR1 is LNHDA and CDR2 is SQIVND (reference sequence). The chain recombines TRBV19 with TRBJ2-3; D is uncertain. The source of this sequence is an adult who received the influenza vaccine. Sequenced here: CXCR5+ CD38- circulating T follicular helper cells from blood, sampled 7 days after influenza vaccination. As to subset: circulating Tfh, non-naive CD4+CXCR5+PD-1+ (ICOS+CD38+ or ICOS-CD38-). As DNA, the CDR3 is TGTGCCAGTAGTATAGCTTTTGGGCGTCATTTTGGAGATACGCAGTATTTT. This encodes CASSIAFGRHFGDTQYF.